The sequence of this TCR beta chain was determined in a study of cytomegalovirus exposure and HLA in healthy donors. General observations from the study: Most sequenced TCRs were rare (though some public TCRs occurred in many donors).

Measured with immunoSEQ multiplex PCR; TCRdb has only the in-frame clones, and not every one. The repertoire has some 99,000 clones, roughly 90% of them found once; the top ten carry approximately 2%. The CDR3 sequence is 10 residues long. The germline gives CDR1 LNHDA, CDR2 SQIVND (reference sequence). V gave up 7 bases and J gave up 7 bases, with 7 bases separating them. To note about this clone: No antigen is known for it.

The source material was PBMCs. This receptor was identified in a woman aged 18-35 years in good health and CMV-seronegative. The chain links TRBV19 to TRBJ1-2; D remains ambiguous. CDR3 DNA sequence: TGTGCCAGTAATGGCCTTGGCTACACCTTC. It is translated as CASNGLGYTF.